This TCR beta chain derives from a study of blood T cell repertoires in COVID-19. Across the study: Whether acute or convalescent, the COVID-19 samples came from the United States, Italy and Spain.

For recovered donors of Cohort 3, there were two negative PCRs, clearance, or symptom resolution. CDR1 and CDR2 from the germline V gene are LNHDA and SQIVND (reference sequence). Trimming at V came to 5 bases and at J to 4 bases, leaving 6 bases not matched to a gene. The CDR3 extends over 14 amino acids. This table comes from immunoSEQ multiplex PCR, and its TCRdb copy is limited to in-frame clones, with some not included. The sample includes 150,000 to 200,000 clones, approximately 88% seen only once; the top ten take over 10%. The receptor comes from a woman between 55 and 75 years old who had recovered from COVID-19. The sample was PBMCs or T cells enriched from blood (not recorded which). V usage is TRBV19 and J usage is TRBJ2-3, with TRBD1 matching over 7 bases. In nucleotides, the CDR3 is TGTGCCAGTAGTTTACAGGGGTCGGCAGATACGCAGTATTTT. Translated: CASSLQGSADTQYF.